This passage covers 23 T cell receptor beta chains from one sample sequenced in a study of blood T cell repertoires in COVID-19. Data came from immunoSEQ multiplex PCR; TCRdb stores just in-frame clones and leaves some out. The repertoire consists of some 250,000 clones, with roughly 80% occurring once and the leading ten covering over 7.5%. Sequencing input: peripheral blood. The receptors derive from a woman aged 80 or over with acute or convalescent COVID-19.

V gene TRBV5-5 combines with J gene TRBJ2-4, with TRBD1 matching 7 bases. Germline lookup yields CDR1 SGHKS and CDR2 YYEKEE (reference sequence). CDR3 length: 14 amino acids. Trimming removed 4 bases from V and 7 bases from J; junction bases left unmatched: 8. The CDR3 region is CASSPDRVPNIQYF. The CDR3 nucleotides read TGTGCCAGCAGCCCAGACAGGGTACCGAACATTCAGTACTTC. The entire variable domain, with the rest obtained from reference TRBV5-5 and TRBJ2-4, is as follows: DAGVTQSPTHLIKTRGQQVTLRCSPISGHKSVSWYQQVLGQGPQFIFQYYEKEERGRGNFPDRFSARQFPNYSSELNVNALLLGDSALYLCASSPDRVPNIQYFGAGTRLSVL.

The chain employs TRBV11-2 and TRBJ1-5; TRBD1 might be the D (5 bases). The ends were cut back, 4 bases at V and 6 bases at J, with 19 bases in the middle. There are 16 residues in the CDR3. Germline V lookup: CDR1 SGHAT, CDR2 FQNNGV. The CDR3 reads CASSSTLQEQTQPQHF. The CDR3, as DNA: TGTGCCAGCAGCTCGACACTACAGGAGCAGACTCAGCCCCAGCATTTT.

This chain connects TRBV2 to TRBJ1-2; 7 bases map to TRBD1. This CDR3 is built from 14 residues. CDR1 and CDR2 (germline): SNHLY, FYNNEI. The V segment lost 4 bases and the J segment 3 bases; nucleotides outside the gene matches: 5. As DNA, the CDR3 is TGTGCCAGCAGTGCAGGGGGTAACGACTATGGCTACACCTTC. Translating gives CASSAGGNDYGYTF.

In nucleotides, the CDR3 is TGTGCCAGCAGTGAAGGTTTACGCGATGAGCAGTTCTTC. It is translated as CASSEGLRDEQFF. The chain uses TRBV6-1 and TRBJ2-1, with unresolved D. CDR3 length equals 13 residues. Germline values: CDR1 MNHNS, CDR2 SASEGT. Trimming took off 1 base at V and 8 bases at J, with 9 bases between the two ends.

V gene TRBV11-2 combines with J gene TRBJ1-3; no reliable D call. V shed 1 base and J shed 3 bases, with 10 bases lying between them. CDR1 SGHAT and CDR2 FQNNGV come from the germline V gene. The CDR3 contains 15 residues. The CDR3 nucleotides read TGTGCCAGCAGCTTAGGATGGGAGGTTGGAAACACCATATATTTT. As protein: CASSLGWEVGNTIYF.

The chain employs TRBV4-1 and TRBJ1-1; D may be TRBD1 (6 bases). This CDR3 contains 18 residues. Trimming removed 1 base from V and 5 bases from J, with 23 bases in between. The germline gives CDR1 MGHRA, CDR2 YSYEKL. CDR3 region: CASSQVLLLQGRNTEAFF. The CDR3, as DNA: TGCGCCAGCAGCCAAGTCCTCCTGTTACAGGGTAGGAATACTGAAGCTTTCTTT.

CDR3 nucleotides: TGTGCCAGCAGCCAAGGCAGGGGGCGGGAGACCCAGTACTTC. Translated, it gives CASSQGRGRETQYF. The chain joins TRBV3-1 (or the pseudogene TRBV3-2) to TRBJ2-5, with 8 positions matching TRBD1. Germline V gene sequence: CDR1 LGHDT, CDR2 YNNKEL (reference sequence). The CDR3 length is 14 residues. Trimming cost V 1 base and J 5 bases; bases outside gene matches: 3.

This sequence joins TRBV3-1 (or the pseudogene TRBV3-2) and TRBJ2-4; the match to TRBD1 covers 11 bases. The germline V gene has CDR1 LGHDT and CDR2 YNNKEL (reference sequence). The CDR3 runs to 15 residues. Trimming cost V 5 bases and J 5 bases; bases outside gene matches: 5. DNA for the CDR3: TGTGCCAGCAGCGACCCGGGACAGGGGGAAAACATTCAGTACTTC. It is translated as CASSDPGQGENIQYF.

V and J are TRBV27 and TRBJ1-6, with 12 bases aligning to TRBD1. The CDR3 has 19 amino acids. Germline V gives CDR1 MNHEY, CDR2 SMNVEV (reference sequence). Germline trimming cut 3 bases from V and 12 bases from J; bases unmatched to any gene: 18. CDR3 region: CASSFAPPGQGAPRGPLHF. For the CDR3, the DNA is TGTGCCAGCAGTTTCGCTCCCCCGGGACAGGGGGCTCCACGGGGACCCCTCCACTTT.

This rearrangement joins TRBV28 to TRBJ1-5; a possible D gene is TRBD1 (6 bases). V was shortened by 3 bases and J by 7 bases, with 13 bases between the two germline ends. The CDR3 is made up of 14 amino acids. CDR1 and CDR2 (germline): MDHEN, SYDVKM. The CDR3: CASSLGTREQPQHF. CDR3 nucleotide sequence: TGTGCCAGCAGTTTGGGGACACGGGAACAGCCCCAGCATTTT.

The chain recombines TRBV3-1 (or the pseudogene TRBV3-2) with TRBJ2-7; possible D gene TRBD1, 6 bases. The CDR3 runs to 15 residues. Trimming removed 2 bases from V and 0 bases from J, with 11 bases in between. Per the germline V gene, CDR1 is LGHDT and CDR2 is YNNKEL (reference sequence). Here the CDR3 DNA reads TGTGCCAGCAGCCAAATGCAGGGGACCTCCTACGAGCAGTACTTC. It encodes CASSQMQGTSYEQYF.

This chain connects TRBV5-1 to TRBJ2-1; D call uncertain. This CDR3 comprises 13 residues. V was pared by 5 bases and J by 1 base, with 7 bases between. Germline V lookup: CDR1 SGHRS, CDR2 YFSETQ. CDR3 amino acids: CASSSGSYNEQFF. CDR3 DNA: TGCGCCAGCAGTTCAGGATCCTACAATGAGCAGTTCTTC.

This clone turned up a few times. V and J are TRBV5-5 and TRBJ1-1; 7 bases are shared with TRBD1. Germline CDR1 SGHKS, CDR2 YYEKEE (reference sequence). CDR3 length: 12 amino acids. V was pared by 4 bases and J by 6 bases, with 3 bases of the junction left unmatched. The CDR3 region has the DNA TGTGCCAGCAGCAACAGGGGCCCTGAAGCTTTCTTT. Its protein is CASSNRGPEAFF.

This clone was seen only a few times. The rearrangement uses TRBV28 and TRBJ1-5; the match to TRBD1 covers 10 bases. The ends lost 6 bases at V and 6 bases at J; junction bases unmatched: 11. The CDR3 covers 16 residues. Germline V gives CDR1 MDHEN, CDR2 SYDVKM. The CDR3 region is CASRPPGQGMGQPQHF. As DNA, the CDR3 is TGTGCCAGCAGGCCGCCGGGACAGGGGATGGGTCAGCCCCAGCATTTT.

The chain employs TRBV12-5 and TRBJ2-3, with 13 bases aligning to TRBD2. Germline CDR1 and CDR2: LGHNT and FRNRAP. V was pared by 6 bases and J by 6 bases, with 9 bases of the junction left unmatched. The length of the CDR3 is 16 residues. The CDR3 sequence is CASGRTSGGGTDTQYF. CDR3 DNA sequence: TGTGCTAGTGGCCGCACTAGCGGGGGGGGAACGGATACGCAGTATTTT.

The CDR3 reads CASSEISDGSGVAKNIQYF. Here the CDR3 DNA reads TGTGCCAGCAGTGAAATTTCAGATGGGAGCGGGGTAGCCAAAAACATTCAGTACTTC. This rearrangement joins TRBV2 to TRBJ2-4; 7 nucleotides align to TRBD2. Trimming removed 2 bases from V and 0 bases from J; junction bases left unmatched: 13. The germline V gene has CDR1 SNHLY and CDR2 FYNNEI. The CDR3 is 19 amino acids.

This clone is a singleton in its sample. For the CDR3, the DNA is TGTGCCAGCAGCCCGTTCGGGGGGACCCAGTACTTC. Its protein product is CASSPFGGTQYF. The chain links TRBV3-1 (or the pseudogene TRBV3-2) to TRBJ2-5; tentative D call: TRBD2 (6 bases). With 4 bases removed from V and 7 bases from J, the gap between germline ends came to 10 bases. From germline, CDR1 is LGHDT and CDR2 YNNKEL (reference sequence). The CDR3 covers 12 residues.

This chain links TRBV9 with TRBJ1-1; tentatively, D is TRBD1 (5 bases). Germline V gene lookup returns CDR1 SGDLS and CDR2 YYNGEE. There are 13 residues in the CDR3. The V gene lost 4 bases and the J gene lost 7 bases, with 14 bases spanning the gap. In DNA, the CDR3 is TGTGCCAGCAGCCTCAGGGAAGGGGTTGAAGCTTTCTTT. It is translated as CASSLREGVEAFF.

This sequence joins TRBV11-3 and TRBJ2-7, with D possibly being TRBD1 (6 bases). Germline CDR1 reads SGHNT; CDR2 reads YENEEA. V shed 0 bases and J shed 6 bases, with 6 bases lying between them. CDR3 length: 12 amino acids. The CDR3: CASSLEGGEQYF. The CDR3 DNA follows: TGTGCCAGCAGCTTAGAAGGGGGCGAGCAGTACTTC.

The genes are TRBV15 and TRBJ2-5; D is unresolved. With 1 base removed from V and 1 base from J, the gap between germline ends came to 7 bases. This CDR3 is built from 14 residues. CDR1 is LNHNV and CDR2 is YYDKDF in the germline V gene (reference sequence). The CDR3 DNA follows: TGTGCCACCAGCAGAGTGCGCTTCCAAGAGACCCAGTACTTC. Amino acid sequence: CATSRVRFQETQYF.

The rearrangement uses TRBV6-2 or TRBV6-3 and TRBJ2-5, with D maybe TRBD2 (5 bases). This CDR3 contains 15 residues. Germline lookup yields CDR1 MNHEY and CDR2 SVGEGT. V lost 2 bases to trimming and J lost 4 bases, with 14 bases between them. The CDR3 protein is CASSYARAGLETQYF. For the CDR3, the DNA is TGTGCCAGCAGTTACGCGAGGGCCGGGTTAGAGACCCAGTACTTC.

This clone was observed a handful of times. This rearrangement joins TRBV2 to TRBJ2-3; TRBD1 matches 7 bases. The CDR3 has 15 amino acids. The V gene's germline CDR1 is SNHLY and CDR2 FYNNEI. After removal of 7 bases from V and 1 base from J, the junction contained 8 bases not matched to a gene. CDR3 nucleotides: TGTGCCAGCACCACAGGGGCCCTTGGCACAGATACGCAGTATTTT. Its protein is CASTTGALGTDTQYF. Variable domain in full (rest from reference TRBV2 and TRBJ2-3): EPEVTQTPSHQVTQMGQEVILRCVPISNHLYFYWYRQILGQKVEFLVSFYNNEISEKSEIFDDQFSVERPDGSNFTLKIRSTKLEDSAMYFCASTTGALGTDTQYFGPGTRLTVL.

The rearrangement links TRBV6-6 to TRBJ1-2; TRBD1 agrees at 7 bases. This CDR3 is 13 amino acids long. V shed 2 bases, J shed 4 bases, and the junction held 1 base outside the gene matches. Germline loops: CDR1 MNHNY, CDR2 SVGAGI (reference sequence). The CDR3: CASSYRDSYGYTF. CDR3 nucleotide sequence: TGTGCCAGCAGTTACAGGGACAGCTATGGCTACACCTTC.